The 20 T cell receptor beta chains below all came from one sample that was sequenced in a study of human T cells and chemical hapten exposure. A single record per CDR3 protein comes from TCRdb applying MiXCR to the RACE reads. Of a few hundred thousand distinct CDR3 sequences in the sample, more than 4.5% are singletons; the top ten hold over 2%. As to time point: patch test 1, 2 weeks after DPC sensitization. This sample's treatment: therapeutic diphenylcyclopropenone sensitization with weekly scalp DPC. Source: whole blood, taken in connection with sensitization to the hapten diphenylcyclopropenone (DPC). These receptors originate from a woman between 50 and 59 years old with alopecia areata. Some clones in this sample may be carry-over from other donors' samples.

This clonotype was counted between two and nine times. This chain uses TRBV7-2 with TRBJ2-3; D is unresolved. The CDR3 loop spans 15 amino acids. In germline, CDR1 is SGHTA, CDR2 FQGNSA. The germline V and J ends were trimmed by 1 base and 5 bases, with 13 bases remaining between them. The CDR3 loop is CASSLEAARRDTQYF. CDR3 bases: TGTGCCAGCAGCTTAGAGGCGGCTAGACGAGATACGCAGTATTTT.

This chain joins TRBV11-2 and TRBJ2-7; possibly TRBD2 for D (6 bases). CDR3 size: 15 residues. V was clipped by 3 bases and J by 5 bases, with 17 bases between them. Germline CDR1 reads SGHAT; CDR2 reads FQNNGV. The CDR3, as DNA: TGTGCCAGCAGCTTTTCCCGGGACTCTCTAGACGAGCAGTACTTC. Residues: CASSFSRDSLDEQYF.

This clonotype showed up many times. This rearrangement joins TRBV10-3 to TRBJ2-1; D possibly corresponds to TRBD2 (6 bases). The CDR3 contains 16 residues. The V and J ends lost 7 bases and 8 bases respectively, with 24 bases between them. Germline CDR1 ENHRY, CDR2 SYGVKD. DNA for the CDR3: TGTGCCATCACTCCGGGTCGGCGGGAAAAAGTAGATGAGCAGTTCTTC. Its protein product is CAITPGRREKVDEQFF.

In this sample, this clonotype turned up a few times. The genes are TRBV6-5 and TRBJ1-1; tentative D call: TRBD1 (5 bases). This CDR3 has 14 residues. Trimming left V 8 bases short and J 0 bases short, with 13 bases between. Germline CDR1 MNHEY, CDR2 SVGAGI. The CDR3 nucleotides read TGTGCCAGCCGGGACGGGCTTATGAACACTGAAGCTTTCTTT. Encoded protein: CASRDGLMNTEAFF.

This clonotype occurred many times. The rearrangement uses TRBV4-3 and TRBJ2-3, with D possibly TRBD2 on 6 matching bases. V was clipped by 5 bases and J by 0 bases, with 21 bases between them. The CDR3 has 18 amino acids. Looked up from germline, CDR1 is LGHNA and CDR2 is YSLEER. The CDR3 nucleotides are TGCGCCAGCAGCGACAACAAGATGTTGCGGGGCAGCACAGATACGCAGTATTTT. Its protein is CASSDNKMLRGSTDTQYF.

J is TRBJ2-3 and V is TRBV20-1; 10 nucleotides match TRBD2. The germline V gene has CDR1 DFQATT and CDR2 SNEGSKA (reference sequence). This CDR3 has 17 residues. The CDR3 sequence is CSIDGVAGGQSTDTQYF. In DNA form, the CDR3 reads TGCTCCATAGATGGAGTAGCGGGGGGCCAGAGCACAGATACGCAGTATTTT.

This clonotype was recorded at least ten times. The chain links TRBV27 to TRBJ1-1; D is unresolved. The CDR3 spans 14 residues. V shed 0 bases and J shed 3 bases, with 8 bases lying between them. Germline lookup yields CDR1 MNHEY and CDR2 SMNVEV (reference sequence). Written as DNA, the CDR3 is TGTGCCAGCAGTTTATCTTCCATGGACACTGAAGCTTTCTTT. Protein product: CASSLSSMDTEAFF.

This clonotype was counted many times. The chain combines TRBV7-9 with TRBJ2-1; TRBD1 or TRBD2 may be the D gene (5 bases each). The CDR3 totals 14 residues. CDR1 and CDR2 from the germline V gene are SEHNR and FQNEAQ (reference sequence). Trimming left V 0 bases short and J 8 bases short, with 11 bases between. For the CDR3, the DNA is TGTGCCAGCAGCTTAGCGCCAGGGAGCCATGAGCAGTTCTTC. Translating it yields CASSLAPGSHEQFF.

This clonotype was seen many times. The chain joins TRBV11-2 to TRBJ1-1; TRBD1 is a possible D gene (5 bases). CDR1 is SGHAT and CDR2 is FQNNGV in the germline V gene. V was cut by 3 bases and J by 1 base, with 12 bases left in between. The length of the CDR3 is 15 residues. The CDR3 region has the DNA TGTGCCAGCAGCTTGGAGCCGGGGGGGAACACTGAAGCTTTCTTT. Its protein is CASSLEPGGNTEAFF.

Only a few counts were recorded for this clonotype. J is TRBJ2-7 and V is TRBV10-3; D assignment may be TRBD1 or TRBD2 (8 bases each). Looked up from germline, CDR1 is ENHRY and CDR2 is SYGVKD. The CDR3 covers 15 residues. Trimming pared 2 bases from V and 6 bases from J, leaving 17 bases between. The CDR3 nucleotides are TGTGCCATCAGTGAGGGGGCGGGAGGACAGGGCGAGCAGTACTTC. It translates to CAISEGAGGQGEQYF.

This clonotype was found a few times. This sequence joins TRBV7-2 and TRBJ2-2, with 10 bases aligning to TRBD1. CDR3 length: 15 amino acids. The germline gives CDR1 SGHTA, CDR2 FQGNSA. The junction had 4 bases not matched to a gene; V was cut back by 5 bases and J by 4 bases. The CDR3 region is CASSGRTGGTGELFF. The DNA of the CDR3 is TGTGCCAGCAGCGGCAGGACAGGGGGCACCGGGGAGCTGTTTTTT.

This clonotype was detected ten times or more. CDR3 loop: CATARGPGEKLFF. The CDR3 DNA sequence: TGTGCCACCGCGAGAGGGCCGGGGGAAAAACTGTTTTTT. J is TRBJ1-4 and V is TRBV10-3; D call uncertain. From germline, CDR1 is ENHRY and CDR2 SYGVKD. The CDR3 is made up of 13 amino acids. Between the trimmed V and J ends, which lost 10 bases and 8 bases, there was a span of 17 bases.

There are many counts of this clonotype. The chain couples TRBV3-1 to TRBJ2-7; the D is unclear. V lost 0 bases and J lost 3, with 3 bases in between. Germline CDR1 is LGHDT and CDR2 is YNNKEL (reference sequence). The CDR3 spans 12 residues. CDR3 region: CASSQEDYEQYF. The CDR3 coding sequence is TGTGCCAGCAGCCAAGAGGACTACGAGCAGTACTTC.

This clonotype was counted a few times. The chain has TRBV12-3 or TRBV12-4 and TRBJ1-5; D might be TRBD1 (6 bases). The CDR3 contains 14 residues. Trimming took off 1 base at V and 6 bases at J, with 10 bases between the two ends. The CDR3 region is CASSLGDTTQPQHF. The DNA of the CDR3 is TGTGCCAGCAGTTTAGGGGACACCACTCAGCCCCAGCATTTT.

This clonotype was counted at least ten times. The rearrangement links TRBV27 to TRBJ1-5; D is ambiguous. The V end was cut by 2 bases, the J end by 6 bases, with 8 bases between. The CDR3 extends over 13 amino acids. Germline V gives CDR1 MNHEY, CDR2 SMNVEV (reference sequence). CDR3 residues: CASSLRGGQPQHF. CDR3 in DNA: TGTGCCAGCAGTTTACGGGGTGGTCAGCCCCAGCATTTT.

There are many counts of this clonotype. The chain links TRBV28 to TRBJ2-7; 11 nucleotides line up with TRBD2. The germline gives CDR1 MDHEN, CDR2 SYDVKM. CDR3 size: 16 residues. V was pared by 4 bases and J by 4 bases, with 9 bases of the junction left unmatched. As DNA, the CDR3 is TGTGCCAGCAGTTCCCCGGGACTAGCGGTCGTGTACGAGCAGTACTTC. Translating gives CASSSPGLAVVYEQYF.

Comments on this clonotype: Possible read error: a much larger clone is one base away. The genes are TRBV14 and TRBJ1-2; D ambiguous. The germline V gene encodes CDR1 SGHDN and CDR2 FVKESK. V gave up 0 bases and J gave up 11 bases, with 7 bases separating them. The CDR3 loop spans 11 amino acids. This CDR3 is CASSQDLAYTF. Here the CDR3 DNA reads TGTGCCAGCAGCCAAGATTTGGCATACACCTTC.

This clonotype has just a few counts. The genes are TRBV10-3 and TRBJ2-3; D possibly matches TRBD1 or TRBD2 (7 bases each). Germline V lookup: CDR1 ENHRY, CDR2 SYGVKD. This CDR3 has 16 amino acids. V was clipped by 2 bases and J by 3 bases, with 15 bases between them. The CDR3 loop is CAISENRGGGTDTQYF. The CDR3 coding sequence is TGTGCCATCAGTGAGAACAGGGGAGGGGGTACAGATACGCAGTATTTT.

In its sample, this clonotype was seen many times. This rearrangement joins TRBV10-3 to TRBJ2-6; D is uncertain. The CDR3 consists of 15 residues. V lost 0 bases and J lost 4, with 7 bases in between. The germline CDR1 and CDR2 sequences are ENHRY and SYGVKD. The CDR3 spells CAISESIGGANVLTF. DNA for the CDR3: TGTGCCATCAGTGAGTCGATTGGCGGGGCCAACGTCCTGACTTTC.

This clonotype was seen many times. The genes are TRBV6-5 and TRBJ2-7, with TRBD1 matching 7 bases. The CDR3 has 13 amino acids. Per the germline V gene, CDR1 is MNHEY and CDR2 is SVGAGI. The V segment lost 4 bases and the J segment 4 bases; nucleotides outside the gene matches: 4. The CDR3 is CASSLGQQYEQYF. The CDR3 region has the DNA TGTGCCAGCAGTTTGGGACAGCAGTACGAGCAGTACTTC.